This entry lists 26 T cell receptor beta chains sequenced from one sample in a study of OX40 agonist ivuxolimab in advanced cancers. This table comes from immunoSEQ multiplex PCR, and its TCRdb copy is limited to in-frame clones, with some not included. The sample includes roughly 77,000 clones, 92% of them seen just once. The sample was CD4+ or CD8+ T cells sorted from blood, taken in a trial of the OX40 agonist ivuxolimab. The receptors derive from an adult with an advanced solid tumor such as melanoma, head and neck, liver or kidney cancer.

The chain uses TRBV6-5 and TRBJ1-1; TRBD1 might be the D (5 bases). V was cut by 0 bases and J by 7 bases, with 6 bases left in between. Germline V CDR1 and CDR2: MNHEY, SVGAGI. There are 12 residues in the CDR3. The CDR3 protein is CASSYSGHEAFF. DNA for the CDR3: TGTGCCAGCAGTTACTCTGGACATGAAGCTTTCTTT.

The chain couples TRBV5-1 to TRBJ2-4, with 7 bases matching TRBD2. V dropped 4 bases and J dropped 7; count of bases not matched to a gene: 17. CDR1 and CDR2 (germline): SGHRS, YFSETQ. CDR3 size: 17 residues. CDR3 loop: CASSPWGGSAGGNIQYF. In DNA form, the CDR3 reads TGCGCCAGCAGCCCGTGGGGCGGGAGCGCCGGAGGGAACATTCAGTACTTC.

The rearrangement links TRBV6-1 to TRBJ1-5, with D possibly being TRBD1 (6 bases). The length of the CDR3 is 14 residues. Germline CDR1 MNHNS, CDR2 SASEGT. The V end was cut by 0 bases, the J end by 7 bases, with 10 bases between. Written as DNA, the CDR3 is TGTGCCAGCAGTGAAGCACAGGGATCGCAGCCCCAGCATTTT. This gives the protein CASSEAQGSQPQHF.

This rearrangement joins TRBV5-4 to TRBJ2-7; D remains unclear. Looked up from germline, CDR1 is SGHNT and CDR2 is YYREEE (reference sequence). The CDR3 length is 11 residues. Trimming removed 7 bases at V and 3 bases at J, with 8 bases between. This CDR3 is CASGSYYEQYF. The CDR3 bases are TGTGCCAGCGGTTCTTACTACGAGCAGTACTTC.

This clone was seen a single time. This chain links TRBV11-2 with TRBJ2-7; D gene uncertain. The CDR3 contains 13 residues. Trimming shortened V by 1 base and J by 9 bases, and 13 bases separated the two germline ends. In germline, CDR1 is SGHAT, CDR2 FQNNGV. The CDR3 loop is CASSLGAFQRQYF. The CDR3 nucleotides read TGTGCCAGCAGCTTAGGGGCCTTCCAGCGGCAGTACTTC.

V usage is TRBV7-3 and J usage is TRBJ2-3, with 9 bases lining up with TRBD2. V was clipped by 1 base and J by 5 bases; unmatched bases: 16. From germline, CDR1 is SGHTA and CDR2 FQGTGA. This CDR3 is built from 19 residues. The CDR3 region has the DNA TGTGCCAGCAGCTTAAGTGGGCCTTTCGGCGGGAGGGCCGTAGATACGCAGTATTTT. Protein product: CASSLSGPFGGRAVDTQYF.

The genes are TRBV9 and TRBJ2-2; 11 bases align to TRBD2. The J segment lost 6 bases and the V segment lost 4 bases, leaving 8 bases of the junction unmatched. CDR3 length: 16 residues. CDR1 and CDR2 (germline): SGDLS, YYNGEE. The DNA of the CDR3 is TGTGCCAGCAGCCCGCCACTAGCGGGAGCGTCCGGGGAGCTGTTTTTT. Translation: CASSPPLAGASGELFF.

The CDR3 loop is CASSNRGAGDRYEQYF. The CDR3 DNA reads TGTGCCAGCTCCAATCGAGGGGCGGGAGACCGTTACGAGCAGTACTTC. The chain uses TRBV7-2 and TRBJ2-7, with 7 nucleotides matching TRBD2. Germline V gene data show CDR1 as SGHTA and CDR2 as FQGNSA. V lost 8 bases, J lost 4 bases, and 17 bases stayed unmatched. The CDR3 spans 16 residues.

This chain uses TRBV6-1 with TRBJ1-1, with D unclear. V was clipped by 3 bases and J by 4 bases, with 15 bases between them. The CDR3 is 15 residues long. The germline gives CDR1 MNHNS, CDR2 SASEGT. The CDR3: CASSDPPISATEAFF. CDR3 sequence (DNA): TGTGCCAGCAGTGACCCCCCGATAAGCGCCACTGAAGCTTTCTTT.

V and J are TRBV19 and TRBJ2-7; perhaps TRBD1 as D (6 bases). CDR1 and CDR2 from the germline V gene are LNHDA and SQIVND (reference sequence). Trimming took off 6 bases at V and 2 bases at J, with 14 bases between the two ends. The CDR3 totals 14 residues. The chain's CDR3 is CASSLGQSTYEQYF. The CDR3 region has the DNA TGTGCCAGTAGCCTCGGACAGTCCACCTACGAGCAGTACTTC.

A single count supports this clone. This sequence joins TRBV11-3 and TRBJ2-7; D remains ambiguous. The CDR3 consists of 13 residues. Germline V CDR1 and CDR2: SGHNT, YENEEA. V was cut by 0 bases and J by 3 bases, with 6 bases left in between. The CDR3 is CASSLETGYEQYF. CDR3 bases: TGTGCCAGCAGCTTAGAGACGGGCTACGAGCAGTACTTC.

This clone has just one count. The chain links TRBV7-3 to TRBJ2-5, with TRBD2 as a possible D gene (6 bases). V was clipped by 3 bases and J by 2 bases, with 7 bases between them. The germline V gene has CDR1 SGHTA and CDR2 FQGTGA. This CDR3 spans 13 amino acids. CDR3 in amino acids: CASSFGGQETQYF. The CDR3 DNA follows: TGTGCCAGCAGCTTCGGGGGTCAAGAGACCCAGTACTTC.

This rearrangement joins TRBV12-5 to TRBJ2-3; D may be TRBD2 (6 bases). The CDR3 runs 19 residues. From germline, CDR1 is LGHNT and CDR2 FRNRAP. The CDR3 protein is CASRPPAGKRGSRTDTQYF. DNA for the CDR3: TGTGCCAGCCGACCCCCCGCGGGAAAAAGGGGTTCCCGCACAGATACGCAGTATTTT.

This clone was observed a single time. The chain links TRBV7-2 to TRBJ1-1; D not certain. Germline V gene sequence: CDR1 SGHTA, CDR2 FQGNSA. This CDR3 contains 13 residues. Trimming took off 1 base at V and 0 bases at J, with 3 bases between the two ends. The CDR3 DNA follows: TGTGCCAGCAGCTTAGGGATGAACACTGAAGCTTTCTTT. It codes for CASSLGMNTEAFF.

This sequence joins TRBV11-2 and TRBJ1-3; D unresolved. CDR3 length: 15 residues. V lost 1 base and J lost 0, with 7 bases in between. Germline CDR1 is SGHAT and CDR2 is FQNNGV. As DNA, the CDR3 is TGTGCCAGCAGCTTAGGAGTGAGCTCTGGAAACACCATATATTTT. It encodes CASSLGVSSGNTIYF.

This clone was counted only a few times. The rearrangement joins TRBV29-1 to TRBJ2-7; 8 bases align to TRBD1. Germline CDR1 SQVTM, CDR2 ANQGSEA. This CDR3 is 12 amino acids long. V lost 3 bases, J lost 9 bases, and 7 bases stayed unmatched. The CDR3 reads CSVDKTTGGQYF. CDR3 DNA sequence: TGCAGCGTTGATAAAACTACAGGGGGGCAGTACTTC.

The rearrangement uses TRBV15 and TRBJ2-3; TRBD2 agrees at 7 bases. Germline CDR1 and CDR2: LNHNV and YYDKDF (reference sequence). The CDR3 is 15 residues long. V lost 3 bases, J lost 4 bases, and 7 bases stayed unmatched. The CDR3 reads CATSSDGGSPDTQYF. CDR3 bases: TGTGCCACCAGCAGTGACGGCGGGAGCCCAGATACGCAGTATTTT.

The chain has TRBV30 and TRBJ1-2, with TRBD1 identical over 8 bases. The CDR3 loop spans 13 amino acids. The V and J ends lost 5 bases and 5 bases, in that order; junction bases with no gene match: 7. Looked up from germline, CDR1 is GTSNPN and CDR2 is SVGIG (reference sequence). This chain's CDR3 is CAWGRDRPYGYTF. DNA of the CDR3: TGTGCCTGGGGGAGGGACAGGCCTTATGGCTACACCTTC.

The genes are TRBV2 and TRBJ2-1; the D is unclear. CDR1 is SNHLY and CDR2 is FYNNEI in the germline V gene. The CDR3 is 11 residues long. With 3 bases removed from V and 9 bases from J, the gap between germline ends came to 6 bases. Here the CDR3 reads CASSEWVEQFF. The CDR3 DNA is TGTGCCAGCAGTGAGTGGGTTGAGCAGTTCTTC.

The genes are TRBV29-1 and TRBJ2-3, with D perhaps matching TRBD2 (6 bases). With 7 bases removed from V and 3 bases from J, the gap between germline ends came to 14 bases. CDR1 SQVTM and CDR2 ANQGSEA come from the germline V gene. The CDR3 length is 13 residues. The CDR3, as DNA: TGCAGCGGGTTGAAGGGAGGAACAGATACGCAGTATTTT. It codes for CSGLKGGTDTQYF.

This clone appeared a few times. This CDR3 reads CASSLDSREAFF. The CDR3 bases are TGTGCCAGCAGCCTGGACAGCAGGGAAGCTTTCTTT. The V gene is TRBV11-3, the J gene TRBJ1-1; perhaps TRBD1 as D (6 bases). This CDR3 has 12 amino acids. The V and J ends lost 5 bases and 8 bases respectively, with 12 bases between them. From germline, CDR1 is SGHNT and CDR2 YENEEA.

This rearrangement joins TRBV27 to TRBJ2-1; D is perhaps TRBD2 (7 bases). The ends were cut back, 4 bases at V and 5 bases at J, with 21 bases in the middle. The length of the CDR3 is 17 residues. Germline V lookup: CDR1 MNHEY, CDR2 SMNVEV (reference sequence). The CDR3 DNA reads TGTGCCAGCAGTTCGAGGGGGGCGGGAGTAGTAAACAATGAGCAGTTCTTC. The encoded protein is CASSSRGAGVVNNEQFF.

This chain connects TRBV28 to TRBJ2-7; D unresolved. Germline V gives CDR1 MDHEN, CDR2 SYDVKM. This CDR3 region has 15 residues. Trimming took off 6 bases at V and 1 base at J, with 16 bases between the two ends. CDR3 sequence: CASRDLQRPSYEQYF. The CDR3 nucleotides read TGTGCCAGCAGGGACCTACAGAGGCCATCCTACGAGCAGTACTTC.

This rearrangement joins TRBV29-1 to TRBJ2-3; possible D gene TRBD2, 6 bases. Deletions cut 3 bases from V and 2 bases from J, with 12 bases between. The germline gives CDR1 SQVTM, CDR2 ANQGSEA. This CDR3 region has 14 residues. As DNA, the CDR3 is TGCAGCGTTGAGCGGGAACTCGCCACAGATACGCAGTATTTT. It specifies CSVERELATDTQYF.

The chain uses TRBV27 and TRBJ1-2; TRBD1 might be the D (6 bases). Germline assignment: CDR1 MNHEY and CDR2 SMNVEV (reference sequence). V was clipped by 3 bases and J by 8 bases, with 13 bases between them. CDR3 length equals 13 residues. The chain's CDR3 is CASSLNRVGGYTF. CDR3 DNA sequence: TGTGCCAGCAGTTTGAACAGGGTGGGGGGCTACACCTTC.

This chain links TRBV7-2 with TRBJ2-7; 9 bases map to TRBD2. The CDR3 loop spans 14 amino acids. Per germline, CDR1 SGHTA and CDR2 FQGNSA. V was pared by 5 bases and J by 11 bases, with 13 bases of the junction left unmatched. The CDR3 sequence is CASSPGTSHPGEYF. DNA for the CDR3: TGTGCCAGCAGCCCCGGGACTAGCCACCCCGGGGAGTACTTC.